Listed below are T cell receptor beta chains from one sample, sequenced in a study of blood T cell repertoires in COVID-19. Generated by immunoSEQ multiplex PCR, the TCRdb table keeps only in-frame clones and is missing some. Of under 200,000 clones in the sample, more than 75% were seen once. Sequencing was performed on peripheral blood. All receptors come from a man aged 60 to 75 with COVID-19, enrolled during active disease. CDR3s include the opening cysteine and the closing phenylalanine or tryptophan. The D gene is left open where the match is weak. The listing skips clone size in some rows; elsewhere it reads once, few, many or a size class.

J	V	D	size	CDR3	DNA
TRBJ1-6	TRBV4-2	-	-	CASSQTTAYNSPLHF	TGTGCCAGCAGCCAAACGACAGCCTATAATTCACCCCTCCACTTT
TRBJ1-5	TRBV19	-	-	CASKQAGNQPQHF	TGTGCCAGTAAACAGGCCGGCAATCAGCCCCAGCATTTT
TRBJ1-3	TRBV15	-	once	CATSPGNYLSGNTIYF	TGTGCCACCAGCCCGGGGAACTACCTTTCTGGAAACACCATATATTTT
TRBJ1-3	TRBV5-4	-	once	CASSLDRSSGNTIYF	TGTGCCAGCAGCTTGGACAGGAGCTCTGGAAACACCATATATTTT
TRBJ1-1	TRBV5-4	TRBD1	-	CASSLDPAGGAWIPEAFF	TGTGCCAGCAGCTTGGATCCGGCAGGGGGCGCTTGGATCCCTGAAGCTTTCTTT
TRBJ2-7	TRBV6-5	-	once	CASSYDPGPPYEQYF	TGTGCCAGCAGTTACGATCCAGGCCCGCCCTACGAGCAGTACTTC
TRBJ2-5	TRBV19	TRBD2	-	CASSPYASGSQETQYF	TGTGCCAGTAGTCCCTACGCTAGCGGGAGCCAAGAGACCCAGTACTTC
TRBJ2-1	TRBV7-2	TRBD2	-	CASSARAGAVMYEQFF	TGTGCCAGCAGCGCCCGAGCGGGAGCCGTGATGTATGAGCAGTTCTTC
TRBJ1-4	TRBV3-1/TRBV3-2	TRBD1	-	CASSQGQGSATNEKLFF	TGTGCCAGCAGCCAAGGACAGGGGTCTGCAACTAATGAAAAACTGTTTTTT
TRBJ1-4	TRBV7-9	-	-	CASSRESTNEKLFF	TGTGCCAGCAGCCGAGAATCAACTAATGAAAAACTGTTTTTT
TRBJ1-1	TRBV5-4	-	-	CASSLAWGGNTEAFF	TGTGCCAGCAGCTTGGCATGGGGGGGGAACACTGAAGCTTTCTTT
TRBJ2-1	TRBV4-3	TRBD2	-	CASSQVNRGTSGRGEQFF	TGCGCCAGCAGCCAAGTCAACCGCGGGACTAGCGGTAGGGGAGAGCAGTTCTTC
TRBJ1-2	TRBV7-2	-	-	CASSLMVQGGYTF	TGTGCCAGCAGCTTAATGGTGCAGGGAGGCTACACCTTC
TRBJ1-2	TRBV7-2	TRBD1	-	CASSLVLGGFWYGYTF	TGTGCCAGCAGCTTAGTATTAGGGGGCTTTTGGTATGGCTACACCTTC
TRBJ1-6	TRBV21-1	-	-	CASSKAFAGTGGFGYNSPLHF	TGTGCCAGCAGCAAAGCATTTGCTGGGACAGGGGGCTTCGGGTATAATTCACCCCTCCACTTT
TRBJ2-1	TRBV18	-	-	CASSPPLNEQFF	TGTGCCAGCTCACCACCCCTGAATGAGCAGTTCTTC
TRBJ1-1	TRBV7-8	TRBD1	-	CASSLLDRAEVLGSEAFF	TGTGCCAGCAGCTTACTCGACAGGGCCGAAGTATTAGGTTCGGAAGCTTTCTTT
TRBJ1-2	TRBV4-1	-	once	CASSQAVSRRANYGYTF	TGCGCCAGCAGCCAAGCAGTGTCCAGGCGAGCTAACTATGGCTACACCTTC
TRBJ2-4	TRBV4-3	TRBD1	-	CASSQGQGEGIQYF	TGCGCCAGCAGTCAGGGGCAGGGGGAAGGCATTCAGTACTTC
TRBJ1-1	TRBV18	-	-	CASSLIQGTDTEAFF	TGTGCCAGCTCACTAATACAGGGAACCGACACTGAAGCTTTCTTT
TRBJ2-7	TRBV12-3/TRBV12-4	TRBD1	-	CASSRGTAYEQYF	TGTGCCAGCTCTCGTGGGACAGCCTACGAGCAGTACTTC
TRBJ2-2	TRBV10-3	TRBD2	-	CAISDGGGPTGELFF	TGTGCCATCAGTGATGGGGGAGGGCCAACCGGGGAGCTGTTTTTT
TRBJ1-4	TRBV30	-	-	CAWSVSAGANEKLFF	TGTGCCTGGAGTGTGTCGGCAGGGGCTAATGAAAAACTGTTTTTT
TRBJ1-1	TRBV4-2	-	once	CASSQDLAGGYSTEAFF	TGTGCCAGCAGCCAAGATCTGGCGGGGGGCTACAGCACTGAAGCTTTCTTT
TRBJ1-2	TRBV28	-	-	CASSPRTYGYTF	TGTGCCAGCAGTCCAAGGACATATGGCTACACCTTC
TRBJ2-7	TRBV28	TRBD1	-	CASSSRTGPPYEQYF	TGTGCCAGCAGTTCCAGGACAGGGCCCCCCTACGAGCAGTACTTC
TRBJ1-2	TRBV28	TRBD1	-	CASSLGQGAFLYGYTF	TGTGCCAGCAGTTTAGGGCAGGGGGCATTCCTATATGGCTACACCTTC
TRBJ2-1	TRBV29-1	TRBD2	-	CSVWTSGIGNEQFF	TGCAGCGTGTGGACTAGCGGGATTGGGAATGAGCAGTTCTTC
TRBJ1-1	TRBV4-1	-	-	CASSQDRSGNTEAFF	TGCGCCAGCAGCCAAGATCGGTCAGGAAACACTGAAGCTTTCTTT
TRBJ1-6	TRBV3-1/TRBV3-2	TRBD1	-	CASSQATGGYNSPLHF	TGTGCCAGCAGCCAAGCGACAGGGGGGTATAATTCACCCCTCCACTTT
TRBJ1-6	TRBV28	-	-	CASGTPNSPLHF	TGTGCCAGTGGGACTCCGAATTCACCCCTCCACTTT
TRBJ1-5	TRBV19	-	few	CASSIEAGANQPQHF	TGTGCCAGTAGTATAGAAGCGGGAGCCAATCAGCCCCAGCATTTT
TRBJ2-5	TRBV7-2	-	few	CASSLGTRGLETQYF	TGTGCCAGCAGCTTAGGGACGCGGGGACTGGAGACCCAGTACTTC
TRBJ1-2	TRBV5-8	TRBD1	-	CASSAGQGSYGYTF	TGTGCCAGCAGCGCGGGACAGGGGTCCTATGGCTACACCTTC
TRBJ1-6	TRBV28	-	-	CASRTDRHPNSPLHF	TGTGCCAGCAGAACAGACAGGCACCCTAATTCACCCCTCCACTTT
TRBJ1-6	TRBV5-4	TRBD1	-	CASSRGQETYNSPLHF	TGTGCCAGCAGCAGGGGACAGGAAACCTATAATTCACCCCTCCACTTT
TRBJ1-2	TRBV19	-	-	CASSPSRGSYGYTF	TGTGCCAGTAGTCCGTCACGGGGATCTTATGGCTACACCTTC
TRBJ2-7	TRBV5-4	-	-	CASSLQTGDYEQYF	TGTGCCAGCAGCTTACAAACAGGAGACTACGAGCAGTACTTC
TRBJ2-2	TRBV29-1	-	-	CSVGQVHTGELFF	TGCAGCGTTGGCCAGGTTCACACCGGGGAGCTGTTTTTT
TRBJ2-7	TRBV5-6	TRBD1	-	CASSAWDRGKTYEQYF	TGTGCCAGCAGCGCCTGGGACAGGGGGAAGACCTACGAGCAGTACTTC
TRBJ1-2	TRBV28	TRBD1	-	CASEPGQTYGYTF	TGTGCCAGCGAACCGGGACAGACTTATGGCTACACCTTC
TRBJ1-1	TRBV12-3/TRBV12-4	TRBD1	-	CASSLRTGEAFF	TGTGCCAGCAGTCTCCGGACAGGAGAAGCTTTCTTT
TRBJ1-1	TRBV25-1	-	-	CASRAYDSTEAFF	TGTGCCAGCAGAGCATACGACAGCACTGAAGCTTTCTTT
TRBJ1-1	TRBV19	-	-	CASSSGGTEAFF	TGTGCCAGTAGTTCGGGGGGGACTGAAGCTTTCTTT
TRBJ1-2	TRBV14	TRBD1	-	CASSPGTGVDYGYTF	TGTGCCAGCAGCCCCGGGACAGGGGTTGACTATGGCTACACCTTC
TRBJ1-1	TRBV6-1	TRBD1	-	CASSESLGQGLSTEAFF	TGTGCCAGCAGTGAGTCTCTGGGACAGGGGTTGAGTACTGAAGCTTTCTTT
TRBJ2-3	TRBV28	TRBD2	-	CASSPSIAGSTDTQYF	TGTGCCAGCAGTCCGTCCATAGCGGGCAGCACAGATACGCAGTATTTT
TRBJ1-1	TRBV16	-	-	CASSQWAETPEAFF	TGTGCCAGCAGCCAATGGGCAGAAACGCCTGAAGCTTTCTTT
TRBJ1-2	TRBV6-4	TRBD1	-	CASSEYADRVYGYTF	TGTGCCAGCAGTGAATATGCGGACAGGGTCTATGGCTACACCTTC
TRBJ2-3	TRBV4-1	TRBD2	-	CASSERETSGLSTDTQYF	TGCGCCAGCAGCGAACGGGAGACTAGCGGACTTAGCACAGATACGCAGTATTTT
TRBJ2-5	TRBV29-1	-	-	CSPVGRRLLRETQYF	TGCAGCCCAGTGGGGCGTCGACTCCTCCGAGAGACCCAGTACTTC
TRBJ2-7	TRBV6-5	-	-	CASKTASYEQYF	TGTGCCAGCAAAACAGCCTCCTACGAGCAGTACTTC
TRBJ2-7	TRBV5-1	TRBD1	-	CASSATGGSWEQYF	TGCGCCAGCAGCGCGACAGGGGGGTCGTGGGAGCAGTACTTC